The present TCR beta chain was sequenced within a study of identifying expanded T cells in peripheral blood. Healthy donors had no documented immune events, such as infections, while sampled. Data came from immunoSEQ multiplex PCR; TCRdb stores just in-frame clones and leaves some out. The repertoire holds approximately 58,000 clones, with over 80% as singletons. CDR1 is SGDLS and CDR2 is YYNGEE in the germline V gene. This CDR3 contains 13 residues. V was cut by 4 bases and J by 3 bases, with 10 bases left in between. This chain joins TRBV9 and TRBJ1-1, with a tentative D call TRBD1 (6 bases). Sequencing was carried out using blood. The source is a person between 18 and 70 years old in good health. CDR3 amino acids: CASSTTGDTEAFF. The CDR3 nucleotides are TGTGCCAGCAGCACGACAGGAGACACTGAAGCTTTCTTT.